This T cell receptor (beta chain) was sequenced for a study of blood T cell repertoires in COVID-19. At the level of the study: The United States, Italy and Spain were the sources of the acute and convalescent COVID-19 samples. The analysed material was cDNA or gDNA that came from T cells, B-cell-depleted T cells, or PBMCs.

This clone was counted a few times. Original data processing: Using reference gene primer amplification, nucleated cell counts were estimated. Libraries were prepared by immunoSEQ multiplex PCR; TCRdb keeps only in-frame clonotypes and omits some of them. That table furnishes V, J and clone size, whereas the DNA furnished D and trimming. The table records approximately 210,000 clones, more than 75% of them present only once. CDR3 length: 15 residues. Germline V CDR1 and CDR2: MDHEN, SYDVKM. V gave up 4 bases and J gave up 1 base, with 13 bases separating them. The clonotype was recovered from a woman aged 40 to 50 with acute or convalescent COVID-19. The specimen was peripheral blood. V usage is TRBV28 and J usage is TRBJ1-1, with a possible D match to TRBD1 (5 bases). CDR3 region: CASSWGLEENTEAFF. The CDR3 DNA reads TGTGCCAGCAGTTGGGGACTCGAAGAGAACACTGAAGCTTTCTTT.